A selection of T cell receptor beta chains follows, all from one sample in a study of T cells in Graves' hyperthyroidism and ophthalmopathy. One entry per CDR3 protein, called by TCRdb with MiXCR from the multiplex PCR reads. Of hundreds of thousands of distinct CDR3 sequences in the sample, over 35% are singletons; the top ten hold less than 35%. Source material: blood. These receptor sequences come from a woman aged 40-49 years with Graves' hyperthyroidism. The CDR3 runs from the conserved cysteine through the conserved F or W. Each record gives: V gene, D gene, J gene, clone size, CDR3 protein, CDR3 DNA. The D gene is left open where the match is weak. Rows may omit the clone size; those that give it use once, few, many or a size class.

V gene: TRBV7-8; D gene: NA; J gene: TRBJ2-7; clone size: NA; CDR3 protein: CASAPQGAGGPTSYEQYF; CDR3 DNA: TGTGCCAGCGCTCCACAGGGGGCGGGAGGGCCCACCTCCTACGAGCAGTACTTC
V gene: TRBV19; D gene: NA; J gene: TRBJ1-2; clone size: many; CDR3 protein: CASSREGLMRDGYTF; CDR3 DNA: TGTGCCAGTAGTAGAGAGGGCCTAATGAGGGATGGCTACACCTTC
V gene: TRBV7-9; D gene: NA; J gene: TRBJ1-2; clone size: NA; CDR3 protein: CASSQDPTWRSRYGYTF; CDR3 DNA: TGCGCCAGCAGCCAAGATCCCACCTGGAGGTCCAGATATGGCTACACCTTC
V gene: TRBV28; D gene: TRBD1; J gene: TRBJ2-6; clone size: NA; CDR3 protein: CAGDREWFSGANVLTF; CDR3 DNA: TGTGCCGGGGACAGGGAATGGTTTTCTGGGGCCAACGTCCTGACTTTC
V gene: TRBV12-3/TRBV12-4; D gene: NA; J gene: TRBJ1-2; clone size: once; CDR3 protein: CASSYRINSYGYTF; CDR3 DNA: TGTGCCAGCAGTTACCGTATTAACAGCTATGGCTACACCTTC
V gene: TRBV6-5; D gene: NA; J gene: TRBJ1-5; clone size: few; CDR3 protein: CASSDGRFQPQHF; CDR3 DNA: TGTGCCAGCAGTGACGGACGGTTCCAGCCCCAGCATTTT
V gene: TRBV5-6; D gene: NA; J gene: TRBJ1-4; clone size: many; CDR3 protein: CASSLGQSEKLFF; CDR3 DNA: TGTGCCAGCAGCTTGGGTCAGAGTGAAAAACTGTTTTTT
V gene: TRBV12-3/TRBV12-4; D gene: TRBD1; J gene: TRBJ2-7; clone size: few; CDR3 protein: CASRLQGTHEQYF; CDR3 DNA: TGTGCCAGCAGGTTACAGGGGACCCACGAGCAGTACTTC
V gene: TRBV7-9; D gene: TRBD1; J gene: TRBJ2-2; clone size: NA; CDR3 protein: CASSVDGTGRPGTGELFF; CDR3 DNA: TGTGCCAGCAGCGTGGACGGGACAGGGAGACCAGGCACCGGGGAGCTGTTTTTT
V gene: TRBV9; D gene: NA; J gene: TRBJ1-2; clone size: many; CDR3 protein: CASSPSTDGYTF; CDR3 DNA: TGTGCCAGCAGCCCCAGCACGGATGGCTACACCTTC
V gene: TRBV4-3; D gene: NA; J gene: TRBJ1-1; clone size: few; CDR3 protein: CASSQDRVGNTEAFF; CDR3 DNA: TGCGCCAGCAGCCAAGATAGGGTGGGGAACACTGAAGCTTTCTTT
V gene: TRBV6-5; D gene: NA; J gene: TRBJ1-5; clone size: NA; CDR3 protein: CASSYDRRDNQPQHF; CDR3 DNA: TGTGCCAGCAGTTACGACCGAAGGGACAATCAGCCCCAGCATTTT
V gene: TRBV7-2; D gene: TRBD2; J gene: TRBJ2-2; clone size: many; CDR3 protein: CASSPLAGDTGELFF; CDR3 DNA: TGTGCCAGCAGTCCTCTAGCGGGGGACACCGGGGAGCTGTTTTTT
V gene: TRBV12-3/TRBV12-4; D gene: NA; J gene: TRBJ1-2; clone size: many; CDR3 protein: CANAVGGNYGYTF; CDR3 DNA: TGTGCCAACGCAGTGGGGGGTAACTATGGCTACACCTTC
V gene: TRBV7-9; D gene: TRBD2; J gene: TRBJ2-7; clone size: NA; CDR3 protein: CASTAFAGGLSHYEQYF; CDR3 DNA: TGTGCCAGCACCGCTTTTGCGGGGGGCTTGAGTCACTACGAGCAGTACTTC
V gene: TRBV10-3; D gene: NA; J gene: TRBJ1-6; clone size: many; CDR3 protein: CAISQTQDRLVGDNSPLHF; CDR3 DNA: TGTGCCATCAGCCAGACCCAAGACAGGTTGGTGGGGGATAATTCACCCCTCCACTTT
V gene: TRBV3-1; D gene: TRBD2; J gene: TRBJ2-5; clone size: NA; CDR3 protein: CASSHHPSGAEETQYF; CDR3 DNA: TGTGCCAGCAGCCATCACCCTAGCGGGGCCGAAGAGACCCAGTACTTC
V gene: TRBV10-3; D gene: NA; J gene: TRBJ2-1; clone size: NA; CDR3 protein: CAISSGGTEQFF; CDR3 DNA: TGTGCCATCAGCAGCGGAGGTACGGAGCAGTTCTTC
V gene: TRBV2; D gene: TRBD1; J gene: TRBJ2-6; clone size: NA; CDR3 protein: CATVGGTGDIGANVLTF; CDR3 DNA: TGTGCCACCGTTGGTGGGACAGGGGATATTGGGGCCAACGTCCTGACTTTC
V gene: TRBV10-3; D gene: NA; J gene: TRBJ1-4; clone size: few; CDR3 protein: CASSYSQGGEKLFF; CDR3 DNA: TGTGCCAGCAGTTATTCACAGGGAGGTGAAAAACTGTTTTTT
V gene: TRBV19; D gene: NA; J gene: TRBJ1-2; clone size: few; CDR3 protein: CASSTSLGGSDGYAF; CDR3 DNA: TGTGCCAGTAGTACCAGCCTCGGGGGTTCGGATGGCTACGCCTTC
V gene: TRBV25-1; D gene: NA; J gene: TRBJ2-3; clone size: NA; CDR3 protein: CASSADSHWVLNTQYF; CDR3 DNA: TGTGCCAGCAGTGCGGACTCCCACTGGGTTTTGAATACGCAGTATTTT
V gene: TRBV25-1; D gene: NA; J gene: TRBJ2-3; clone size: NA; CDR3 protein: CAAGAEGDTQYF; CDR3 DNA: TGTGCCGCAGGGGCCGAGGGAGATACGCAGTATTTT
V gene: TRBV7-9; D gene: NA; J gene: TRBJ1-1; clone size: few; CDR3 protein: CASNSGASGTEAFF; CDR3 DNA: TGTGCCAGCAACTCAGGGGCGTCTGGGACTGAAGCTTTCTTT
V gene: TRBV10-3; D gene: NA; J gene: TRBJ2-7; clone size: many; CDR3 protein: CAISEGGEAPYEQYF; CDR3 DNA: TGTGCCATCAGTGAAGGGGGGGAGGCCCCCTACGAGCAGTACTTC
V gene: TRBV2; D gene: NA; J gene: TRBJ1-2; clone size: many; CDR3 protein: CASSVTALNYGYTF; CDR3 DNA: TGTGCCAGCAGTGTTACAGCTCTTAACTATGGCTACACCTTC
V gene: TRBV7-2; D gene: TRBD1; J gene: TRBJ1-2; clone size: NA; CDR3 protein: CASSRTGGVQGYTF; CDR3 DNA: TGTGCCAGCAGCCGCACAGGGGGCGTGCAGGGCTACACCTTC
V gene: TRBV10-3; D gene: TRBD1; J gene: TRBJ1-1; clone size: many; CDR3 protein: CAIKDRVETEAFF; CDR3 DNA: TGTGCCATCAAGGACAGGGTGGAGACTGAAGCTTTCTTT
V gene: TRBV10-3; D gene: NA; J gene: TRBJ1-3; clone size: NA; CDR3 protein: CAISEFGNTIYF; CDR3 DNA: TGTGCCATCAGTGAGTTCGGAAACACCATATATTTT
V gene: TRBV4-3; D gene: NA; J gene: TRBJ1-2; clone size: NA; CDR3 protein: CASSYTRDRFNYGYTF; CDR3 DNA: TGCGCCAGCAGCTACACACGGGACCGTTTTAACTATGGCTACACCTTC
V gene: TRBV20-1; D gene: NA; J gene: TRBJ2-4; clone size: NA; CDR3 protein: CSAFRQSAKNIQYF; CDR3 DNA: TGCAGTGCTTTCCGGCAATCCGCCAAAAACATTCAGTACTTC